These 8 T cell receptor beta chains were sequenced from one sample in a study of graft-versus-host responses after intestinal transplantation. The antigens of these receptors remain unknown. TCRdb keeps only in-frame clones here, not all; method: immunoSEQ multiplex PCR. The sample yields fewer than 90,000 clones, 94% seen once. Sequences were derived from unstimulated CD4+ T cells sorted from spleen or lymph node cells, sampled before transplant. These receptors were collected from a human donor who was the organ donor for an intestinal transplant.

The chain couples TRBV9 to TRBJ1-3; 7 bases map to TRBD1. This CDR3 is built from 14 residues. Germline CDR1 SGDLS, CDR2 YYNGEE. With 5 bases clipped from V and 4 bases from J, the junction kept 6 bases outside the gene matches. The chain's CDR3 is CASSETGSGNTIYF. The DNA of the CDR3 is TGTGCCAGCAGTGAGACAGGGTCAGGAAACACCATATATTTT.

This clone is a singleton in its sample. This chain uses TRBV30 with TRBJ2-1, with TRBD1 as a possible D gene (6 bases). Trimming removed 5 bases at V and 8 bases at J, with 19 bases between. This CDR3 comprises 14 residues. Germline lookup yields CDR1 GTSNPN and CDR2 SVGIG (reference sequence). The CDR3 loop is CAWLRQEPVDEQFF. CDR3 DNA sequence: TGTGCCTGGCTTAGACAGGAGCCTGTGGATGAGCAGTTCTTC.

The chain employs TRBV28 and TRBJ1-2, with TRBD1 matching 8 bases. The CDR3 spans 15 residues. Losses at the gene ends were 6 bases for V and 3 bases for J; bases not matched to a gene: 9. Germline loops: CDR1 MDHEN, CDR2 SYDVKM. CDR3 sequence reads: CASSQAGGADYGYTF. DNA for the CDR3: TGTGCCAGCAGCCAAGCAGGGGGCGCCGACTATGGCTACACCTTC.

The chain links TRBV30 to TRBJ1-4, with TRBD1 matching over 8 bases. This CDR3 contains 13 residues. Germline lookup yields CDR1 GTSNPN and CDR2 SVGIG (reference sequence). The V and J ends lost 4 bases and 6 bases, in that order; junction bases with no gene match: 4. CDR3 in DNA: TGTGCCTGGACAGGGGGCTCTGATGAAAAACTGTTTTTT. Translated, it gives CAWTGGSDEKLFF.

This rearrangement joins TRBV6-6 to TRBJ2-5, with a weak D call TRBD2 (5 bases). Germline V gene sequence: CDR1 MNHNY, CDR2 SVGAGI (reference sequence). There are 14 residues in the CDR3. The V gene lost 1 base and the J gene lost 5 bases, with 11 bases spanning the gap. The CDR3 DNA reads as TGTGCCAGCAGTTACTTCTCGGGGTGGGAGACCCAGTACTTC. It translates to CASSYFSGWETQYF.

In DNA form, the CDR3 reads TGTGCCACCAATTTAAGGACTGTTTACGAGCAGTACTTC. The encoded protein is CATNLRTVYEQYF. The chain uses TRBV2 and TRBJ2-7; possible D gene TRBD2, 5 bases. Germline V gene lookup returns CDR1 SNHLY and CDR2 FYNNEI. This CDR3 comprises 13 residues. Trimming left V 10 bases short and J 4 bases short, with 17 bases between.

V gene TRBV28 combines with J gene TRBJ1-1; D not resolved. This CDR3 spans 12 amino acids. In germline, CDR1 is MDHEN, CDR2 SYDVKM. V lost 4 bases and J 0 bases, leaving 3 bases between the germline ends. The CDR3 is CASSSVNTEAFF. The CDR3 nucleotides read TGTGCCAGCAGTTCAGTGAACACTGAAGCTTTCTTT.

V usage is TRBV4-3 and J usage is TRBJ1-6, with D perhaps TRBD1 (6 bases). Between the trimmed V and J ends, which lost 0 bases and 3 bases, there was a span of 15 bases. This CDR3 comprises 18 residues. CDR1 is LGHNA and CDR2 is YSLEER in the germline V gene. This CDR3 reads CASSQDPLPGVYNSPLHF. The CDR3 DNA is TGCGCCAGCAGCCAAGATCCATTGCCAGGGGTCTATAATTCACCCCTCCACTTT.